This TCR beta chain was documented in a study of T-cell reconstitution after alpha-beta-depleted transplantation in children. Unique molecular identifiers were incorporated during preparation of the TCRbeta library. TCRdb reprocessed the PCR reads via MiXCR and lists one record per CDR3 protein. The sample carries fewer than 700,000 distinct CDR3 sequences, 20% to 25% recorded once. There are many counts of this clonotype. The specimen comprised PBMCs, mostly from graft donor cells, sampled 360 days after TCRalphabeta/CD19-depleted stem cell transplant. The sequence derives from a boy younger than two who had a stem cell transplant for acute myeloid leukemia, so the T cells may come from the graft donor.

The CDR3 nucleotides read TGTGCCAGCAGCCTAATAGCGGGGATATCACGAGAGACCCAGTACTTC. Amino acid sequence: CASSLIAGISRETQYF. The genes are TRBV7-8 and TRBJ2-5; TRBD2 agrees at 8 bases. After removal of 5 bases from V and 4 bases from J, the junction contained 12 bases not matched to a gene. The CDR3 contains 16 residues. Germline loops: CDR1 SGHVS, CDR2 FQNEAQ.